Below are 12 T cell receptor beta chains sequenced from a single sample in a study of spatial heterogeneity in lung cancer. Whole-study results and caveats: How many expanded intratumoral alpha and beta TCRs were present tracked the tumor mutation count, which was a count of nonsynonymous mutations.

In TCRdb, the 5' RACE reads were re-called with MiXCR into one record per CDR3 protein. The table includes fewer than 5,500 distinct CDR3 sequences, 3.5% to 4% detected once. The time point: sample taken at primary tumor resection. No cognate antigen is known for these TCRs. Sequences were derived from lung tumor tissue, sampled at surgery. These receptors came from a female donor with early-stage non-small cell lung cancer.

This clonotype counts as medium-sized. The chain couples TRBV13 to TRBJ2-2; D is possibly TRBD1 (6 bases). V dropped 8 bases and J dropped 6 bases, with 22 bases sitting between them. CDR1 and CDR2 (germline): PRHDT, FYEKMQ (reference sequence). The CDR3 is made up of 16 amino acids. The CDR3: CASETRWQGKPGELFF. In DNA form, the CDR3 reads TGTGCCAGCGAGACTCGTTGGCAGGGGAAACCCGGGGAGCTGTTTTTT.

By share, this clonotype ranks as medium-sized. The chain is built from TRBV28 and TRBJ2-7; D unclear. V was cut by 4 bases and J by 6 bases, with 19 bases left in between. CDR3 length equals 15 residues. From germline, CDR1 is MDHEN and CDR2 SYDVKM. CDR3 in DNA: TGTGCCAGCAGTTCCACCGGACGGACGACCGTCGAGCAGTACTTC. Protein product: CASSSTGRTTVEQYF.

This clonotype is medium-sized. V gene TRBV20-1 combines with J gene TRBJ1-2; TRBD1 might be the D (6 bases). Germline lookup yields CDR1 DFQATT and CDR2 SNEGSKA (reference sequence). V was trimmed by 3 bases and J by 7 bases, leaving 27 bases between them. The CDR3 totals 17 residues. CDR3 loop: CSASGTGWGSYDFGYTF. CDR3 sequence (DNA): TGCAGTGCTAGCGGCACAGGGTGGGGATCCTACGATTTTGGCTACACCTTC.

This clonotype was detected ten times or more. The V call is TRBV5-1, the J call TRBJ2-4, with TRBD2 matching 8 bases. The V gene's germline CDR1 is SGHRS and CDR2 YFSETQ. The V gene end was trimmed by 0 bases and the J gene end by 3 bases; junction bases not matched to a gene: 2. CDR3 size: 15 residues. The CDR3 DNA is TGCGCCAGCAGCTTGGCAGCGGGGGTCAAAAACATTCAGTACTTC. It is translated as CASSLAAGVKNIQYF. The variable domain in full, with the rest retrieved from reference TRBV5-1 and TRBJ2-4, is KAGVTQTPRYLIKTRGQQVTLSCSPISGHRSVSWYQQTPGQGLQFLFEYFSETQRNKGNFPGRFSGRQFSNSRSEMNVSTLELGDSALYLCASSLAAGVKNIQYFGAGTRLSVL.

In this sample, this clonotype is medium-sized. The chain recombines TRBV30 with TRBJ2-1; a possible D gene is TRBD2 (6 bases). V gave up 0 bases and J gave up 9 bases, with 12 bases separating them. In germline, CDR1 is GTSNPN, CDR2 SVGIG (reference sequence). CDR3 length: 13 amino acids. The CDR3 nucleotides read TGTGCCTGGAGTGTAGGAGGGCCGGGTGAGCAGTTCTTC. Translating it yields CAWSVGGPGEQFF.

This clonotype is categorized as medium-sized. V usage is TRBV5-1 and J usage is TRBJ1-2; 9 bases line up with TRBD1. J gave up 7 bases and V 2 bases, and 6 bases lay outside the gene matches. The CDR3 covers 14 residues. Germline V gene data show CDR1 as SGHRS and CDR2 as YFSETQ. The CDR3 here is CASSFRTGEFGYTF. The CDR3 nucleotides read TGCGCCAGCAGCTTCAGGACAGGGGAATTTGGCTACACCTTC. Together with reference TRBV5-1 and TRBJ1-2, the CDR3 gives the full variable domain: KAGVTQTPRYLIKTRGQQVTLSCSPISGHRSVSWYQQTPGQGLQFLFEYFSETQRNKGNFPGRFSGRQFSNSRSEMNVSTLELGDSALYLCASSFRTGEFGYTFGSGTRLTVV.

At least ten counts were recorded for this clonotype. This chain uses TRBV20-1 with TRBJ2-7, with unresolved D. Trimming stripped 0 bases from V and 9 bases from J, with 15 bases between. Per the germline V gene, CDR1 is DFQATT and CDR2 is SNEGSKA (reference sequence). This CDR3 is built from 13 residues. The CDR3 coding sequence is TGCAGTGCTAGAGATCGGGTAGGGCTCTCGCAGTACTTC. It specifies CSARDRVGLSQYF.

Many counts were recorded for this clonotype. The chain recombines TRBV18 with TRBJ1-2, with D maybe TRBD1 (5 bases). The CDR3 is 14 amino acids. Trimming left V 3 bases short and J 1 base short, with 9 bases between. Per germline, CDR1 KGHSH and CDR2 LQKENI. The CDR3 protein is CASSPQGDNYGYTF. CDR3 nucleotide sequence: TGTGCCAGCTCACCGCAGGGAGATAACTATGGCTACACCTTC.

In this sample, this clonotype is medium-sized. V is TRBV12-3 or TRBV12-4 and J is TRBJ2-5, with 7 positions matching TRBD1. V shed 5 bases, J shed 5 bases, and the junction held 5 bases outside the gene matches. The CDR3 runs 13 residues. The CDR3 DNA reads TGTGCCAGCAGTCTAGACAGGGAGGAGACCCAGTACTTC. As protein: CASSLDREETQYF.

J is TRBJ1-4 and V is TRBV7-2; D is unclear. V was cut by 1 base and J by 4 bases, with 4 bases left in between. This CDR3 is built from 13 residues. Germline V CDR1 and CDR2: SGHTA, FQGNSA. CDR3 DNA sequence: TGTGCCAGCAGCTTAGGGGGTAATGAAAAACTGTTTTTT. Protein: CASSLGGNEKLFF. The whole variable domain, remainder taken from reference TRBV7-2 and TRBJ1-4, is GAGVSQSPSNKVTEKGKDVELRCDPISGHTALYWYRQSLGQGLEFLIYFQGNSAPDKSGLPSDRFSAERTGGSVSTLTIQRTQQEDSAVYLCASSLGGNEKLFFGSGTQLSVL.

By its share, this clonotype is medium-sized. CDR3 in amino acids: CASSLGSWASSYEQYF. The DNA for the CDR3 is TGTGCCAGCAGCTTAGGTAGTTGGGCCAGCTCCTACGAGCAGTACTTC. The genes are TRBV7-9 and TRBJ2-7; D is ambiguous. V was cut by 1 base and J by 0 bases, with 13 bases left in between. The CDR3 totals 16 residues. Germline loops: CDR1 SEHNR, CDR2 FQNEAQ (reference sequence).

This clonotype was recorded at least ten times. The chain uses TRBV29-1 and TRBJ2-1; 7 nucleotides match TRBD2. J was trimmed by 8 bases and V by 4 bases; bases with no gene match: 2. This CDR3 comprises 11 residues. CDR1 and CDR2 (germline): SQVTM, ANQGSEA. CDR3 sequence: CSVGREDEQFF. The CDR3 region has the DNA TGCAGCGTTGGTCGGGAGGATGAGCAGTTCTTC.